What follows are 28 T cell receptor beta chains derived from one specimen sequenced in a study of CD8+ T cells in alopecia areata. Sequencing relied on a cDNA template that was reverse transcribed from extracted RNA. The table came from immunoSEQ multiplex PCR; TCRdb's copy has only in-frame clones and leaves some out. This sample carries about 200,000 clones, 58% of them seen once, and the ten largest clones take more than 5.5%. Indicated treatment: oral pan-JAK inhibitor, 5-10 mg twice daily. Sequencing was performed on CD4+ T cells sorted from blood, taken at week 24, from a patient treated with tofacitinib. Source of these receptors: a human donor with alopecia areata.

This clone was seen only once. CDR3 nucleotides: TGCGCCAGCAGCCAAGGACAGGACAATGAGCAGTTCTTC. Its translation is CASSQGQDNEQFF. The V gene is TRBV4-3, the J gene TRBJ2-1; possible D gene TRBD1, 6 bases. V shed 1 base and J shed 5 bases, with 6 bases lying between them. The CDR3 loop spans 13 amino acids. The germline V gene encodes CDR1 LGHNA and CDR2 YSLEER.

This clone was picked up one time. The genes are TRBV28 and TRBJ2-1; D not certain. Germline V gene sequence: CDR1 MDHEN, CDR2 SYDVKM. The V gene lost 3 bases and the J gene lost 5 bases, with 5 bases spanning the gap. There are 12 residues in the CDR3. CDR3 in amino acids: CASSFGNNEQFF. CDR3 nucleotide sequence: TGTGCCAGCAGTTTCGGCAACAATGAGCAGTTCTTC.

This clone was detected a few times. The rearrangement uses TRBV6-5 and TRBJ2-3; D gene uncertain. The V and J ends lost 0 bases and 5 bases respectively, with 6 bases between them. This CDR3 spans 13 amino acids. Germline-derived CDR1 and CDR2 are MNHEY and SVGAGI. CDR3 loop: CASSYSLGDTQYF. The CDR3 DNA is TGTGCCAGCAGTTACTCCCTGGGAGATACGCAGTATTTT.

The V gene is TRBV7-2, the J gene TRBJ1-5; a possible D gene is TRBD1 (6 bases). CDR3 length: 16 residues. The V gene's germline CDR1 is SGHTA and CDR2 FQGNSA. V lost 0 bases and J lost 1, with 10 bases in between. The CDR3 spells CASSLARGRSNQPQHF. CDR3 nucleotides: TGTGCCAGCAGCTTAGCCAGGGGAAGGAGCAATCAGCCCCAGCATTTT. The full variable domain, in which reference TRBV7-2 and TRBJ1-5 provide the parts outside the CDR3, is GAGVSQSPSNKVTEKGKDVELRCDPISGHTALYWYRQSLGQGLEFLIYFQGNSAPDKSGLPSDRFSAERTGGSVSTLTIQRTQQEDSAVYLCASSLARGRSNQPQHFGDGTRLSIL.

J is TRBJ1-2 and V is TRBV30, with D tentatively TRBD1 (6 bases). Germline V gives CDR1 GTSNPN, CDR2 SVGIG (reference sequence). This CDR3 comprises 13 residues. V was shortened by 0 bases and J by 4 bases, with 9 bases between the two germline ends. CDR3 amino acids: CAWSVSRGYGYTF. The CDR3 nucleotides are TGTGCCTGGAGTGTATCCAGGGGCTATGGCTACACCTTC.

The rearrangement uses TRBV5-1 and TRBJ2-3, with a weak D call TRBD2 (6 bases). The V gene's germline CDR1 is SGHRS and CDR2 YFSETQ. This CDR3 has 16 residues. V lost 0 bases to trimming and J lost 2 bases, with 13 bases between them. CDR3 sequence (DNA): TGCGCCAGCAGCTTGGTGGATAGCGGAGTCACAGATACGCAGTATTTT. As protein: CASSLVDSGVTDTQYF.

The genes are TRBV23-1 and TRBJ1-2; 10 nucleotides agree with TRBD1. TRBV23-1 is labeled an ORF, and its function is uncertain. The V and J ends lost 1 base and 8 bases, in that order; junction bases with no gene match: 7. The CDR3 length is 15 residues. The CDR3 protein is CASSQLVGQGGGYTF. The CDR3 DNA sequence: TGCGCCAGCAGTCAATTGGTAGGACAGGGGGGCGGCTACACCTTC.

This rearrangement joins TRBV13 to TRBJ2-7, with 9 bases aligning to TRBD1. V was pared by 2 bases and J by 5 bases, with 7 bases of the junction left unmatched. Germline loops: CDR1 PRHDT, CDR2 FYEKMQ (reference sequence). The CDR3 has 15 residues. CDR3 sequence (DNA): TGTGCCAGCAGCTTACGGGGACAGGGTTTCCACGAGCAGTACTTC. It specifies CASSLRGQGFHEQYF. Full variable domain (outside the CDR3, taken from reference TRBV13 and TRBJ2-7): AAGVIQSPRHLIKEKRETATLKCYPIPRHDTVYWYQQGPGQDPQFLISFYEKMQSDKGSIPDRFSAQQFSDYHSELNMSSLELGDSALYFCASSLRGQGFHEQYFGPGTRLTVT.

The chain combines TRBV5-4 with TRBJ2-1; no firm D call. CDR3 length equals 16 residues. V was trimmed by 0 bases and J by 0 bases, leaving 10 bases between them. Per germline, CDR1 SGHNT and CDR2 YYREEE (reference sequence). The CDR3 region has the DNA TGTGCCAGCAGCTTGGTAGAATTCAGCTCCTACAATGAGCAGTTCTTC. This translates into CASSLVEFSSYNEQFF.

The chain has TRBV6-6 and TRBJ1-2; TRBD1 is a possible D gene (6 bases). Trimming removed 5 bases from V and 7 bases from J, with 17 bases in between. The CDR3 runs to 14 residues. Germline CDR1 reads MNHNY; CDR2 reads SVGAGI (reference sequence). The CDR3 DNA follows: TGTGCCAGCAGTCGAGGGGCGGGACATTTTGGCTACACCTTC. It translates to CASSRGAGHFGYTF.

The chain joins TRBV29-1 to TRBJ2-5, with a possible D match to TRBD1 (6 bases). The germline V and J ends were trimmed by 3 bases and 9 bases, with 14 bases remaining between them. This CDR3 is built from 12 residues. CDR1 is SQVTM and CDR2 is ANQGSEA in the germline V gene. The CDR3 region is CSVDGPTGSQYF. The DNA for the CDR3 is TGCAGCGTTGACGGCCCAACAGGGTCCCAGTACTTC. The full variable domain, in which reference TRBV29-1 and TRBJ2-5 provide the parts outside the CDR3, is SAVISQKPSRDICQRGTSLTIQCQVDSQVTMMFWYRQQPGQSLTLIATANQGSEATYESGFVIDKFPISRPNLTFSTLTVSNMSPEDSSIYLCSVDGPTGSQYFGPGTRLLVL.

The chain couples TRBV28 to TRBJ2-1; TRBD2 agrees at 7 bases. The CDR3 totals 14 residues. After removal of 2 bases from V and 7 bases from J, the junction contained 5 bases not matched to a gene. Germline V gene sequence: CDR1 MDHEN, CDR2 SYDVKM. As DNA, the CDR3 is TGTGCCAGCAGTTTAGGGGGGAGGGATAATGAGCAGTTCTTC. Translation: CASSLGGRDNEQFF.

The chain employs TRBV5-1 and TRBJ2-3; D ambiguous. With 0 bases removed from V and 4 bases from J, the gap between germline ends came to 12 bases. This CDR3 region has 15 residues. The V gene's germline CDR1 is SGHRS and CDR2 YFSETQ. CDR3 amino acids: CASSLVQLSADTQYF. CDR3 DNA: TGCGCCAGCAGCTTGGTTCAGCTCTCCGCAGATACGCAGTATTTT.

This chain links TRBV20-1 with TRBJ1-2; TRBD1 matches at 8 bases. V lost 6 bases and J lost 10; bases outside the gene matches: 7. This CDR3 has 11 amino acids. The V gene's germline CDR1 is DFQATT and CDR2 SNEGSKA (reference sequence). Here the CDR3 reads CSARTGIHYTF. The DNA for the CDR3 is TGCAGTGCAAGGACAGGGATTCACTACACCTTC.

This chain connects TRBV5-1 to TRBJ1-1; tentative D call: TRBD1 (6 bases). The ends were cut back, 0 bases at V and 1 base at J, with 13 bases in the middle. This CDR3 comprises 16 residues. CDR1 SGHRS and CDR2 YFSETQ come from the germline V gene. CDR3 bases: TGCGCCAGCAGCTTGGCCACTTGGACAGCGAACACTGAAGCTTTCTTT. This encodes CASSLATWTANTEAFF.

J is TRBJ1-1 and V is TRBV18, with D hard to call. The CDR3 contains 14 residues. Trimming took off 3 bases at V and 7 bases at J, with 15 bases between the two ends. Germline-derived CDR1 and CDR2 are KGHSH and LQKENI. CDR3 loop: CASSPSSESHEAFF. The CDR3 nucleotides read TGTGCCAGCTCACCTTCGTCAGAATCTCATGAAGCTTTCTTT.

CDR3 region: CASSGSGRYPPYGYTF. As DNA, the CDR3 is TGTGCCAGTAGTGGGTCAGGACGCTACCCCCCATATGGCTACACCTTC. The rearrangement joins TRBV19 to TRBJ1-2; D remains unclear. The germline gives CDR1 LNHDA, CDR2 SQIVND (reference sequence). The CDR3 has 16 residues. Trimming stripped 5 bases from V and 5 bases from J, with 21 bases between.

The rearrangement uses TRBV11-2 and TRBJ2-5, with a possible D match to TRBD1 (5 bases). CDR1 is SGHAT and CDR2 is FQNNGV in the germline V gene. CDR3 size: 13 residues. The V end lost 8 bases, the J end lost 5 bases, and 15 bases lay between the germline ends. The CDR3 DNA reads TGTGCCAGCGGAGCAGGGCTCGGGGAGACCCAGTACTTC. This encodes CASGAGLGETQYF.

The rearrangement uses TRBV2 and TRBJ2-2; D remains unclear. This CDR3 comprises 13 residues. The V gene's germline CDR1 is SNHLY and CDR2 FYNNEI. With 1 base removed from V and 3 bases from J, the gap between germline ends came to 3 bases. CDR3 sequence: CASSEGYTGELFF. As DNA, the CDR3 is TGTGCCAGCAGTGAAGGGTACACCGGGGAGCTGTTTTTT. Full variable domain (missing parts from reference TRBV2 and TRBJ2-2): EPEVTQTPSHQVTQMGQEVILRCVPISNHLYFYWYRQILGQKVEFLVSFYNNEISEKSEIFDDQFSVERPDGSNFTLKIRSTKLEDSAMYFCASSEGYTGELFFGEGSRLTVL.

This rearrangement joins TRBV5-4 to TRBJ1-2, with D maybe TRBD1 (5 bases). Germline lookup yields CDR1 SGHNT and CDR2 YYREEE (reference sequence). CDR3 length: 14 residues. The ends were cut back, 4 bases at V and 1 base at J, with 11 bases in the middle. The DNA for the CDR3 is TGTGCCAGCAGCCTGCAGGGATATAACTATGGCTACACCTTC. Residues: CASSLQGYNYGYTF.

The chain recombines TRBV5-4 with TRBJ2-5; a weak D match, TRBD2 (6 bases). Germline V lookup: CDR1 SGHNT, CDR2 YYREEE (reference sequence). V lost 4 bases to trimming and J lost 1 base, with 8 bases between them. The CDR3 contains 13 residues. In nucleotides, the CDR3 is TGTGCCAGCAGCACGACTAGCCAAGAGACCCAGTACTTC. Residues: CASSTTSQETQYF.

This clone was observed a handful of times. CDR3 nucleotide sequence: TGTGCCAGCAGCCCCGTTGCAATGACCCCCAACTATGGCTACACCTTC. Encoded protein: CASSPVAMTPNYGYTF. The gene calls are TRBV7-3 and TRBJ1-2; D is undetermined. V was clipped by 5 bases and J by 2 bases, with 18 bases between them. This CDR3 comprises 16 residues. Germline V gives CDR1 SGHTA, CDR2 FQGTGA.

This chain uses TRBV4-1 with TRBJ2-5; 9 bases are a match to TRBD2. Germline values: CDR1 MGHRA, CDR2 YSYEKL. Trimming cost V 1 base and J 2 bases; bases outside gene matches: 5. This CDR3 spans 16 amino acids. DNA of the CDR3: TGCGCCAGCAGCCAAGGGTCGACTAGCGGTCAAGAGACCCAGTACTTC. This gives the protein CASSQGSTSGQETQYF.

In its sample, this clone was seen a few times. V is TRBV4-3 and J is TRBJ2-7, with TRBD1 matching 10 bases. V dropped 4 bases and J dropped 3; count of bases not matched to a gene: 6. Per the germline V gene, CDR1 is LGHNA and CDR2 is YSLEER. The CDR3 has 15 amino acids. This CDR3 is CASSPRTGGVYEQYF. CDR3 bases: TGCGCCAGCAGCCCTCGGACAGGGGGTGTCTACGAGCAGTACTTC.

The chain uses TRBV6-5 and TRBJ2-7, with TRBD2 identical over 10 bases. V lost 5 bases to trimming and J lost 2 bases; unmatched junction nucleotides: 6. The CDR3 runs 15 residues. CDR1 is MNHEY, CDR2 SVGAGI, per germline. The CDR3 region has the DNA TGTGCCAGCAGTCGAGCGGGAGGGTCCCCCTACGAGCAGTACTTC. Translated: CASSRAGGSPYEQYF.

The V call is TRBV5-1, the J call TRBJ2-1, with TRBD1 matching over 7 bases. Germline trimming cut 7 bases from V and 8 bases from J; bases unmatched to any gene: 12. CDR1 and CDR2 from the germline V gene are SGHRS and YFSETQ. The CDR3 has 14 residues. The CDR3 here is CASDDRAEVHEQFF. The CDR3 coding sequence is TGCGCCAGCGACGACAGGGCCGAGGTGCATGAGCAGTTCTTC. Full variable domain (outside the CDR3, taken from reference TRBV5-1 and TRBJ2-1): KAGVTQTPRYLIKTRGQQVTLSCSPISGHRSVSWYQQTPGQGLQFLFEYFSETQRNKGNFPGRFSGRQFSNSRSEMNVSTLELGDSALYLCASDDRAEVHEQFFGPGTRLTVL.

The J gene is TRBJ1-3, the V gene TRBV10-3, with no clear D. The CDR3 extends over 13 amino acids. Trimming shortened V by 7 bases and J by 0 bases, and 7 bases separated the two germline ends. Germline CDR1 and CDR2: ENHRY and SYGVKD. CDR3 region: CAIKASSGNTIYF. DNA for the CDR3: TGTGCCATCAAGGCAAGCTCTGGAAACACCATATATTTT.

The chain couples TRBV5-1 to TRBJ2-1; D unresolved. This CDR3 contains 16 residues. Trimming stripped 4 bases from V and 5 bases from J, with 19 bases between. CDR1 and CDR2 from the germline V gene are SGHRS and YFSETQ. The CDR3 DNA reads TGCGCCAGCAGCCGGGTAGGGTTTTCCTCTAACAATGAGCAGTTCTTC. Amino acid sequence: CASSRVGFSSNNEQFF.